This T cell receptor (beta chain) was observed in a study of T cells after yellow fever vaccination. V lost 2 bases to trimming and J lost 2 bases, with 12 bases between them. The CDR3 has 15 amino acids. Germline V gene lookup returns CDR1 DFQATT and CDR2 SNEGSKA (reference sequence). Each CDR3 protein is one row after TCRdb ran MiXCR on the 5' RACE reads. This table has about 340,000 distinct CDR3 sequences, 8.7% appearing once. This specimen was PBMCs, taken on the day of the first yellow fever vaccination. The chain links TRBV20-1 to TRBJ1-4, with D possibly TRBD1 on 6 matching bases. The receptor was derived from a man aged 18 to 30 who received the YFV17D yellow fever vaccine. The CDR3 spells CSARHQQGTNEKLFF. As DNA, the CDR3 is TGCAGTGCTAGACACCAGCAGGGGACTAATGAAAAACTGTTTTTT.